The rows below give T cell receptor beta chains drawn from one sample of a study of T-cell memory formation after mild COVID-19. MiXCR, run by TCRdb on the 5' RACE reads, gives a single entry per CDR3 protein. The sample carries about 410,000 distinct CDR3 sequences, more than 20% recorded once. The sample taken for sequencing was PBMCs or a T cell subset sorted from them (not recorded which). The source of these receptors is an adult woman who had mild COVID-19 (a few samples of this study predate the infection). Cell type and time point are not known. CDR3s include the opening cysteine and the closing phenylalanine or tryptophan. D genes are given only for firm matches.

d_call | j_call | v_call | cdr3_aa
. | TRBJ1-5 | TRBV20-1 | CSARDPVSDRGIDQPQHF
. | TRBJ2-5 | TRBV5-1 | CASSYLLTGTQETQYF
. | TRBJ1-1 | TRBV29-1 | CSVRTPGAEAFF
TRBD1 | TRBJ2-6 | TRBV7-2 | CASSAGQGFVPGANVLTF
TRBD2 | TRBJ2-3 | TRBV7-2 | CASSLFGLAVRLDTQYF
. | TRBJ2-7 | TRBV5-1 | CASSGTGRTYEQYF
. | TRBJ1-2 | TRBV6-5 | CASSYDRASYGYTF
TRBD1 | TRBJ2-1 | TRBV5-1 | CASSLAGTGGNEQFF
. | TRBJ2-7 | TRBV27 | CASGTRLGSYEQYF
. | TRBJ1-2 | TRBV6-5 | CASSPRTAEGYTF
TRBD1 | TRBJ2-7 | TRBV29-1 | CSVANPWTGQGRSYEQYF
TRBD2 | TRBJ2-2 | TRBV27 | CASSVTSGGAVTGELFF
TRBD1 | TRBJ2-7 | TRBV19 | CASSALDRGYEQYF
. | TRBJ1-5 | TRBV12-3/TRBV12-4 | CASTKLGNQPQHF
TRBD2 | TRBJ2-2 | TRBV20-1 | CSALVAGGLTGELFF
TRBD1 | TRBJ2-1 | TRBV12-3/TRBV12-4 | CASSFGDRGRQFF
. | TRBJ2-3 | TRBV10-3 | CAIALLSGSGTDTQYF
. | TRBJ2-5 | TRBV20-1 | CSARFQGRETQYF
. | TRBJ1-2 | TRBV7-2 | CASSDGHELRGYTF
TRBD2 | TRBJ2-1 | TRBV5-5 | CASGSWDYYNEQFF
. | TRBJ1-1 | TRBV7-8 | CASSFWVENTEAFF
TRBD1 | TRBJ2-7 | TRBV5-1 | CASSQPPGQGLGEQYF
. | TRBJ2-7 | TRBV27 | CAAGGTDYEQYF
TRBD1 | TRBJ2-7 | TRBV29-1 | CSVARQGAYYEQYF
. | TRBJ2-2 | TRBV15 | CATSRETAGELFF
. | TRBJ2-2 | TRBV7-2 | CASSSQTGELFF
TRBD2 | TRBJ2-1 | TRBV24-1 | CATSDPTSASSYNEQFF
. | TRBJ2-1 | TRBV28 | CATLGNNEQFF
. | TRBJ1-1 | TRBV5-1 | CASSPQVMNTEAFF
TRBD2 | TRBJ2-1 | TRBV20-1 | CSARTGGSGYNEQFF
. | TRBJ2-1 | TRBV24-1 | CATSDRKSSYNEQFF
. | TRBJ2-5 | TRBV20-1 | CSASGLLEGETQYF
TRBD2 | TRBJ2-7 | TRBV15 | CATSRGLATSNEQYF
. | TRBJ2-5 | TRBV12-3/TRBV12-4 | CASSPPGGVWETQYF
. | TRBJ2-1 | TRBV3-1 | CASSQQGVRGNEQFF
. | TRBJ2-1 | TRBV5-1 | CASSPGFETYNEQFF
TRBD2 | TRBJ2-1 | TRBV7-2 | CASSLVGSGGLYNEQFF
. | TRBJ2-5 | TRBV4-1 | CASSQDWQEGREGTQYF
. | TRBJ2-7 | TRBV15 | CATSRDLVGAHEQYF
. | TRBJ2-1 | TRBV11-2 | CASSERSLSYNEQFF
. | TRBJ2-3 | TRBV7-9 | CASSLGWFGESTDTQYF
. | TRBJ2-3 | TRBV7-2 | CASSSGWLGTDTQYF
TRBD1 | TRBJ2-7 | TRBV12-3/TRBV12-4 | CASRRQGSSYEQYF
TRBD2 | TRBJ2-1 | TRBV7-2 | CASSLTSGRYEQFF
. | TRBJ2-3 | TRBV7-2 | CASSTPVDTQYF
TRBD1 | TRBJ2-1 | TRBV6-5 | CASSSWGQGTHNEQFF
. | TRBJ2-5 | TRBV10-3 | CAISDGSQGETQYF
TRBD1 | TRBJ1-1 | TRBV6-5 | CASSFGQGALNTEAFF
TRBD1 | TRBJ2-7 | TRBV6-6 | CASSTDRDLEQYF
TRBD2 | TRBJ2-4 | TRBV6-2/TRBV6-3 | CASSYSIVTSGKIAKNIQYF
TRBD2 | TRBJ2-5 | TRBV13 | CASSIGTSGVQETQYF